The 10 T cell receptor beta chains presented below share a single source sample, sequenced in a study of OX40 agonist ivuxolimab in advanced cancers. Sequenced by immunoSEQ multiplex PCR; TCRdb stores in-frame clones only, minus some. The profile shows tens of thousands of clones, approximately 90% of them singletons. Sequenced material: CD4+ or CD8+ T cells sorted from blood, taken in a trial of the OX40 agonist ivuxolimab. The source is an adult with an advanced solid tumor such as melanoma, head and neck, liver or kidney cancer.

This clone appeared once. The chain carries TRBV19 and TRBJ1-5; the D is unclear. CDR3 size: 15 residues. Deletions cut 8 bases from V and 0 bases from J, with 14 bases between. CDR1 is LNHDA and CDR2 is SQIVND in the germline V gene (reference sequence). Here the CDR3 reads CASAPRQNSNQPQHF. In DNA, the CDR3 is TGTGCCAGTGCGCCCCGCCAGAATAGCAATCAGCCCCAGCATTTT.

This clone was counted once. Other DNA sequences within the sample encode an identical CDR3. The chain employs TRBV20-1 and TRBJ2-5; the D is unclear. V lost 6 bases and J 2 bases, leaving 4 bases between the germline ends. CDR3 size: 10 residues. Germline V lookup: CDR1 DFQATT, CDR2 SNEGSKA (reference sequence). CDR3 nucleotides: TGCAGTGCCGGGCAAGAGACCCAGTACTTC. Its protein is CSAGQETQYF.

The V call is TRBV29-1, the J call TRBJ2-6; D remains unclear. Trimming cost V 4 bases and J 0 bases, with 10 bases left between them. The CDR3 is 15 residues long. Germline lookup yields CDR1 SQVTM and CDR2 ANQGSEA. CDR3 bases: TGCAGCGTTGCAGACTTACCCTCTGGGGCCAACGTCCTGACTTTC. Protein: CSVADLPSGANVLTF.

This clone was observed a few times. The same CDR3 can be traced to other DNA sequences in this sample. V usage is TRBV28 and J usage is TRBJ1-2; D is ambiguous. V lost 0 bases and J 7 bases, leaving 9 bases between the germline ends. CDR1 is MDHEN and CDR2 is SYDVKM in the germline V gene. This CDR3 is built from 13 residues. CDR3 sequence (DNA): TGTGCCAGCAGTTTATGGGTGGTAGGTGGCTACACCTTC. Its protein product is CASSLWVVGGYTF.

The V and J genes are TRBV5-4 and TRBJ2-7; 7 bases line up with TRBD2. Germline values: CDR1 SGHNT, CDR2 YYREEE (reference sequence). V gave up 3 bases and J gave up 0 bases; unmatched junction bases: 6. This CDR3 region has 15 residues. CDR3 in amino acids: CASSSASGLSYEQYF. The DNA of the CDR3 is TGTGCCAGCAGCTCCGCTAGCGGACTCTCCTACGAGCAGTACTTC.

This sequence joins TRBV5-1 and TRBJ2-2; D is unclear. V was shortened by 5 bases and J by 4 bases, with 12 bases between the two germline ends. Germline CDR1 is SGHRS and CDR2 is YFSETQ. This CDR3 has 14 amino acids. The CDR3 bases are TGCGCCAGCAGGAACCTACCCTCCACCGGGGAGCTGTTTTTT. Translated: CASRNLPSTGELFF.

This clone was counted only a few times. V gene TRBV4-2 combines with J gene TRBJ2-7; tentative D call: TRBD2 (6 bases). The germline CDR1 and CDR2 sequences are LGHNA and YNFKEQ. The CDR3 sequence is 16 residues long. V was cut by 0 bases and J by 3 bases, with 15 bases left in between. The CDR3 DNA reads TGTGCCAGCAGCCAAGAAGGAACGGGAGATATCTACGAGCAGTACTTC. It encodes CASSQEGTGDIYEQYF.

The V call is TRBV6-4, the J call TRBJ1-2; D gene uncertain. The CDR3 is 10 amino acids. Looked up from germline, CDR1 is MRHNA and CDR2 is SNTAGT. This chain's CDR3 is CARREGGYTF. The CDR3 DNA sequence: TGTGCTAGGAGGGAGGGTGGCTACACCTTC.

The chain recombines TRBV4-1 with TRBJ2-1; possible D gene TRBD2, 5 bases. Germline V gene lookup returns CDR1 MGHRA and CDR2 YSYEKL. The ends were cut back, 2 bases at V and 0 bases at J, with 17 bases in the middle. This CDR3 has 18 residues. As DNA, the CDR3 is TGCGCCAGCAGCCAATTGGGTCTTCGAGGAGGCTCCTACAATGAGCAGTTCTTC. The encoded protein is CASSQLGLRGGSYNEQFF.

The genes are TRBV10-3 and TRBJ1-1, with a weak D call TRBD1 (6 bases). Germline-derived CDR1 and CDR2 are ENHRY and SYGVKD. This CDR3 spans 14 amino acids. The V end was cut by 8 bases, the J end by 1 base, with 14 bases between. CDR3 DNA sequence: TGTGCCATCGGTAGGGGGAGAGAGAACACTGAAGCTTTCTTT. Its protein is CAIGRGRENTEAFF.